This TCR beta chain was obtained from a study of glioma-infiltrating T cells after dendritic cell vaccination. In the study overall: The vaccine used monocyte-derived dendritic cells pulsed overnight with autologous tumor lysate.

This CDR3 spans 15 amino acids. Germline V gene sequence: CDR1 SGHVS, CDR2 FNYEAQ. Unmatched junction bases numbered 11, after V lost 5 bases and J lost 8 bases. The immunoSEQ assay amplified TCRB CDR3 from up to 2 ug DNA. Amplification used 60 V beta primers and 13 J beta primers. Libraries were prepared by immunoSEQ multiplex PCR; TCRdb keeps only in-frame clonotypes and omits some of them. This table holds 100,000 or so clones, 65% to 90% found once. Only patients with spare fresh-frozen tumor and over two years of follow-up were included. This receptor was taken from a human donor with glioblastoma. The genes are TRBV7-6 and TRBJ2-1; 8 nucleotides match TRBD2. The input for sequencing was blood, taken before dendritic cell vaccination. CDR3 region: CASSGERETRDEQFF. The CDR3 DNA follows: TGTGCCAGCAGCGGGGAGCGGGAGACTCGGGATGAGCAGTTCTTC.